This T cell receptor (delta chain) was profiled in a study of gamma-delta chains in newborns, infants, children. Study-wide background: Polyclonal expansion of innate γδ T cells after birth follows microbial exposure.

This clone came up a few times. A far larger clone is one base from this, pointing to a likely read error. This sample also contains other DNA sequences that code for the same CDR3. Germline CDR1 GEAIGNYY, CDR2 EKD. The CDR3 consists of 20 residues. Deletions cut 3 bases from V and 0 bases from J, with 20 bases between. TCRdb re-called clones from the reads using CATT. The table lists 7,200 or so delta-chain clones, under 2.5% of them singletons. The clonotype comes from a child who was a newborn, infant or young child, either healthy, febrile or measles-vaccinated (not recorded which). This rearrangement joins TRDV2 to TRDJ3; D is perhaps TRDD3 (6 bases). Source material: blood. CDR3 nucleotide sequence: TGTGCCTGTGACTCCGTACTGGGTGATAAGAGCTCCTGGGACACCCGACAGATGTTTTTC. Encoded protein: CACDSVLGDKSSWDTRQMFF.